This T cell receptor beta chain is from a study of blood T cell repertoires in COVID-19. Study-wide background: T cells, B-cell-depleted T cells, or PBMCs provided the cDNA or gDNA that served as material.

Methods used by the authors: Reference gene primer amplification in the assay estimated nucleated cell counts. Here immunoSEQ multiplex PCR was the method, and the copy in TCRdb shows in-frame clones only, minus some. V and J calls and clone size are copied from that table; D and trimming were computed from the DNA. Seen here are 150,000 to 200,000 clones, roughly four fifths observed once, and the top ten hold over 5%. Germline CDR1 is SGHTA and CDR2 is FQGNSA. The length of the CDR3 is 15 residues. Trimming removed 2 bases at V and 7 bases at J, with 15 bases between. V usage is TRBV7-2 and J usage is TRBJ1-5; D is undetermined. The sequencing sample was made of peripheral blood. This receptor was obtained from a woman in her thirties with acute or convalescent COVID-19. The CDR3 here is CASSLILSGGQPQHF. In DNA, the CDR3 is TGTGCCAGCAGCTTAATCTTATCAGGAGGACAGCCCCAGCATTTT.